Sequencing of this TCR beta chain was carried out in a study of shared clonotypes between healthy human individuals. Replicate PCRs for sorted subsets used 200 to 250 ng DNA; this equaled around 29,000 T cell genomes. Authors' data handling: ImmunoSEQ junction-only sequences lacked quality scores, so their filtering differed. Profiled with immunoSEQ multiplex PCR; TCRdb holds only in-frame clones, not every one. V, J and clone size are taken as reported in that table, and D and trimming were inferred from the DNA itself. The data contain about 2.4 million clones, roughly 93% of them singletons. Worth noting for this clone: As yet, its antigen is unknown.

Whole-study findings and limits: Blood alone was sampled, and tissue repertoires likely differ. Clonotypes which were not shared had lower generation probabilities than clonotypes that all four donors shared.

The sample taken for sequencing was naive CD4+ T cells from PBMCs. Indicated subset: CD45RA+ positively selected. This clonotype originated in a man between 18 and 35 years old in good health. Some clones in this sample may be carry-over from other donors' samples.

The CDR3 spells CASSFRGSNTEAFF. DNA for the CDR3: TGTGCCAGCAGCTTTCGGGGCTCGAACACTGAAGCTTTCTTT. The V and J genes are TRBV7-8 and TRBJ1-1, with a tentative D call TRBD1 (5 bases). V was clipped by 3 bases and J by 1 base, with 9 bases between them. Germline V gene sequence: CDR1 SGHVS, CDR2 FQNEAQ. CDR3 size: 14 residues.